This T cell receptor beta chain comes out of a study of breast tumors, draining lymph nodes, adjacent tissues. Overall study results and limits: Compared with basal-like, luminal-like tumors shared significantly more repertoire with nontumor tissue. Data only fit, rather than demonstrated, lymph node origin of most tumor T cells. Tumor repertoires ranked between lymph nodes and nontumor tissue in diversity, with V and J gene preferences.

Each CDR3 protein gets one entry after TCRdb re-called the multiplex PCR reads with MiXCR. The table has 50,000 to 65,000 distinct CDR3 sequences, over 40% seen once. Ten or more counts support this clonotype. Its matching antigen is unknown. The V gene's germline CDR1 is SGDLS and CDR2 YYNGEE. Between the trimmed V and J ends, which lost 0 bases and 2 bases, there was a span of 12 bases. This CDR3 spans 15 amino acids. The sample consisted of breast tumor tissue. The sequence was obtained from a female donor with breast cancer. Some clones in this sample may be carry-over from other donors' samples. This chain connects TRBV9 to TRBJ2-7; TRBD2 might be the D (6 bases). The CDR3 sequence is CASSVDPSGAYEQYF. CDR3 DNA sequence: TGTGCCAGCAGCGTAGATCCCTCGGGGGCCTACGAGCAGTACTTC.